The present T cell receptor beta chain was sequenced within a study of cytomegalovirus exposure and HLA in healthy donors. Both 60 Vbeta primers and 13 Jbeta primers went into the PCR. The assay was immunoSEQ multiplex PCR, and TCRdb's table has in-frame clones only and misses some. The sample records under 150,000 clones, more than 70% being singletons. Whereas donors were nominally healthy upon sampling, unrecorded immune exposures were probable. Study-wide points: In all likelihood, a cluster of highly shared sequence variants was a sequencing artifact. There were a few CMV-associated chains whose specificity for CMV antigens was confirmed in vitro.

Remarks on this clone: What it binds is not known.

The CDR3 length is 16 residues. CDR1 is KGHSH and CDR2 is LQKENI in the germline V gene. After removal of 3 bases from V and 7 bases from J, the junction contained 11 bases not matched to a gene. The chain uses TRBV18 and TRBJ2-2; 7 nucleotides align to TRBD1. This receptor was identified in a male donor in good health and CMV-seronegative. The sequenced sample consisted of PBMCs. The CDR3 DNA reads TGTGCCAGCTCACCTATGAGACAGGGCATCAGCGGGGAGCTGTTTTTT. Translation gives CASSPMRQGISGELFF.